Shown below are 23 T cell receptor beta chains from a single sample sequenced in a study of siplizumab effects on memory and regulatory T cells. Some clones are missing from TCRdb's copy, which holds only in-frame ones; the method was immunoSEQ multiplex PCR. The sample includes 95,000 to 100,000 clones, about nine tenths of them seen just once. The sequenced sample consisted of non-Treg CD4+ T cells sorted from blood. Receptors were obtained from a human donor in good health.

This chain joins TRBV19 and TRBJ1-3; the D gene is possibly TRBD1 (5 bases). This CDR3 contains 14 residues. The germline V gene encodes CDR1 LNHDA and CDR2 SQIVND (reference sequence). V was trimmed by 8 bases and J by 1 base, leaving 12 bases between them. In DNA form, the CDR3 reads TGTGCCAGTTCAACGGGGCTTTCTGGAAACACCATATATTTT. Protein sequence: CASSTGLSGNTIYF.

The CDR3 here is CASVGARDYGYTF. Here the CDR3 DNA reads TGTGCCAGTGTCGGAGCGAGGGACTATGGCTACACCTTC. The V and J genes are TRBV19 and TRBJ1-2; D remains unclear. The CDR3 has 13 residues. V was cut by 8 bases and J by 3 bases, with 13 bases left in between. Germline V lookup: CDR1 LNHDA, CDR2 SQIVND (reference sequence).

This chain links TRBV7-9 with TRBJ2-7; D possibly corresponds to TRBD1 (5 bases). This CDR3 is built from 14 residues. Germline V gives CDR1 SEHNR, CDR2 FQNEAQ (reference sequence). V lost 3 bases to trimming and J lost 2 bases, with 11 bases between them. The CDR3 is CASSLLRGPYEQYF. The CDR3 DNA reads TGTGCCAGCAGCTTGCTAAGGGGTCCCTACGAGCAGTACTTC.

This rearrangement joins TRBV4-1 to TRBJ1-1, with 7 positions matching TRBD1. Trimming at V came to 1 base and at J to 0 bases, leaving 8 bases not matched to a gene. This CDR3 spans 17 amino acids. The germline gives CDR1 MGHRA, CDR2 YSYEKL. DNA for the CDR3: TGCGCCAGCAGCCAAGTTCCACAGGGGAGAATGAACACTGAAGCTTTCTTT. Its protein product is CASSQVPQGRMNTEAFF.

CDR3 residues: CASSDPGGEKLFF. In nucleotides, the CDR3 is TGTGCCAGCAGTGACCCGGGAGGGGAAAAACTGTTTTTT. This chain links TRBV25-1 with TRBJ1-4; D is uncertain. Germline V gives CDR1 MGHDK, CDR2 SYGVNS. This CDR3 region has 13 residues. Trimming took off 3 bases at V and 8 bases at J, with 10 bases between the two ends. Together with reference TRBV25-1 and TRBJ1-4, the CDR3 gives the full variable domain: EADIYQTPRYLVIGTGKKITLECSQTMGHDKMYWYQQDPGMELHLIHYSYGVNSTEKGDLSSESTVSRIRTEHFPLTLESARPSHTSQYLCASSDPGGEKLFFGSGTQLSVL.

The V gene is TRBV28, the J gene TRBJ2-5; tentatively, D is TRBD2 (5 bases). This CDR3 has 15 amino acids. Trimming stripped 5 bases from V and 5 bases from J, with 18 bases between. Germline V lookup: CDR1 MDHEN, CDR2 SYDVKM. CDR3: CASSIPPTSWETQYF. The CDR3 DNA reads TGTGCCAGCAGTATCCCTCCTACTAGTTGGGAGACCCAGTACTTC.

The chain employs TRBV30 and TRBJ2-5; the D is unclear. The V gene lost 2 bases and the J gene lost 2 bases, with 9 bases spanning the gap. Germline V gene lookup returns CDR1 GTSNPN and CDR2 SVGIG (reference sequence). The CDR3 length is 13 residues. The CDR3 loop reads CAWSPRNQETQYF. The DNA of the CDR3 is TGTGCCTGGAGTCCCCGTAATCAAGAGACCCAGTACTTC.

V gene TRBV6-1 combines with J gene TRBJ2-5; D remains ambiguous. Trimming pared 3 bases from V and 1 base from J, leaving 12 bases between. The CDR3 consists of 15 residues. Germline assignment: CDR1 MNHNS and CDR2 SASEGT. The CDR3 is CASSDNRGFQETQYF. CDR3 in DNA: TGTGCCAGCAGTGACAACAGAGGATTCCAAGAGACCCAGTACTTC.

This rearrangement joins TRBV27 to TRBJ2-5, with a weak D call TRBD1 (6 bases). CDR1 MNHEY and CDR2 SMNVEV come from the germline V gene (reference sequence). The CDR3 contains 15 residues. The V end was cut by 5 bases, the J end by 2 bases, with 15 bases between. The CDR3 sequence: CASSPRQGRQETQYF. In nucleotides, the CDR3 is TGTGCCAGCAGTCCCCGCCAGGGGAGACAAGAGACCCAGTACTTC.

CDR3 protein: CASGTRQASTGELFF. CDR3 sequence (DNA): TGTGCCAGTGGAACTCGACAGGCTAGCACCGGGGAGCTGTTTTTT. J is TRBJ2-2 and V is TRBV19; perhaps TRBD1 as D (6 bases). Trimming left V 8 bases short and J 4 bases short, with 17 bases between. CDR3 length: 15 amino acids. Looked up from germline, CDR1 is LNHDA and CDR2 is SQIVND (reference sequence).

Written as DNA, the CDR3 is TGTGCCAGCAGGTTAACAGGGGGCGCAAACAATCAGCCCCAGCATTTT. Its protein is CASRLTGGANNQPQHF. The rearrangement joins TRBV7-2 to TRBJ1-5, with TRBD1 matching over 9 bases. With 6 bases clipped from V and 3 bases from J, the junction kept 9 bases outside the gene matches. The CDR3 spans 16 residues. Per germline, CDR1 SGHTA and CDR2 FQGNSA.

This sequence joins TRBV30 and TRBJ2-1, with unresolved D. Germline V gene data show CDR1 as GTSNPN and CDR2 as SVGIG (reference sequence). The CDR3 length is 14 residues. V dropped 8 bases and J dropped 0 bases, with 14 bases sitting between them. CDR3 DNA: TGTGCCGGCCTGGGAACCCCCTCCTACAATGAGCAGTTCTTC. This gives the protein CAGLGTPSYNEQFF.

This clone is a singleton in its sample. The junction departs from the called germline gene at one end, perhaps through a read error. The CDR3: CASSPGTSGNYEQYF. Written as DNA, the CDR3 is TGTGCTAGCAGCCCTGGGACTAGCGGGAACTACGAGCAGTACTTC. The chain joins TRBV7-7 to TRBJ2-7; 13 bases match TRBD2. CDR3 length: 15 amino acids. Germline assignment: CDR1 SSHAT and CDR2 FNYEAQ (reference sequence). The variable domain in full, with the rest retrieved from reference TRBV7-7 and TRBJ2-7, is GAGVSQSPRYKVTKRGQDVTLRCDPISSHATLYWYQQALGQGPEFLTYFNYEAQPDKSGLPSDRFSAERPEGSISTLTIQRTEQRDSAMYRCASSPGTSGNYEQYFGPGTRLTVT.

The chain is built from TRBV6-1 and TRBJ1-1, with TRBD1 identical over 8 bases. CDR1 and CDR2 from the germline V gene are MNHNS and SASEGT. This CDR3 has 13 amino acids. The V gene end was trimmed by 1 base and the J gene end by 10 bases; junction bases not matched to a gene: 5. The CDR3 region is CASSEEGQGGAFF. Written as DNA, the CDR3 is TGTGCCAGCAGTGAAGAAGGACAGGGAGGAGCTTTCTTT.

V usage is TRBV28 and J usage is TRBJ2-5, with TRBD2 matching over 8 bases. V shed 6 bases and J 4 bases; nucleotides not matched to a gene: 4. This CDR3 contains 13 residues. From germline, CDR1 is MDHEN and CDR2 SYDVKM. This CDR3 reads CASREAGGETQYF. As DNA, the CDR3 is TGTGCCAGCAGGGAGGCGGGAGGAGAGACCCAGTACTTC.

The genes are TRBV13 and TRBJ2-3, with TRBD2 matching 12 bases. The CDR3 contains 16 residues. Trimming took 5 bases from V and 0 from J; bases not matched to a gene: 3. The germline V gene has CDR1 PRHDT and CDR2 FYEKMQ (reference sequence). CDR3 sequence: CASSPGLAGSTDTQYF. DNA for the CDR3: TGTGCCAGCAGCCCCGGACTAGCGGGGAGCACAGATACGCAGTATTTT.

The genes are TRBV4-2 and TRBJ2-1, with 7 bases matching TRBD2. The length of the CDR3 is 13 residues. The germline CDR1 and CDR2 sequences are LGHNA and YNFKEQ. The V gene end was trimmed by 1 base and the J gene end by 7 bases; junction bases not matched to a gene: 1. The CDR3 bases are TGTGCCAGCAGCCAAGGCGGGAGTAATGAGCAGTTCTTC. It translates to CASSQGGSNEQFF.

The V and J genes are TRBV30 and TRBJ2-5, with D possibly being TRBD1 (6 bases). V was cut by 3 bases and J by 2 bases, with 22 bases left in between. Germline V lookup: CDR1 GTSNPN, CDR2 SVGIG (reference sequence). This CDR3 has 17 amino acids. The CDR3 reads CAWRQQQGRGIQETQYF. DNA of the CDR3: TGTGCCTGGAGGCAACAACAGGGACGGGGAATTCAAGAGACCCAGTACTTC.

The chain employs TRBV6-5 and TRBJ2-7, with D perhaps matching TRBD1 (5 bases). The CDR3 is made up of 15 amino acids. Germline values: CDR1 MNHEY, CDR2 SVGAGI. The germline V and J ends were trimmed by 5 bases and 0 bases, with 14 bases remaining between them. CDR3 in DNA: TGTGCCAGCAGTAGACAGCATCTTAGCTCCTACGAGCAGTACTTC. Amino acids: CASSRQHLSSYEQYF.

CDR3 sequence reads: CASSLIVGLYEQYF. The CDR3, as DNA: TGTGCCAGCAGCTTAATAGTCGGGCTCTACGAGCAGTACTTC. This rearrangement joins TRBV11-2 to TRBJ2-7, with D hard to call. Germline values: CDR1 SGHAT, CDR2 FQNNGV. V was trimmed by 2 bases and J by 3 bases, leaving 11 bases between them. CDR3 size: 14 residues.

This clone has a single count. The chain recombines TRBV14 with TRBJ2-7, with D unresolved. Deletions cut 1 base from V and 3 bases from J, with 10 bases between. This CDR3 is built from 14 residues. CDR1 is SGHDN and CDR2 is FVKESK in the germline V gene. The CDR3 here is CASSQVQGYYEQYF. The DNA of the CDR3 is TGTGCCAGCAGCCAAGTTCAAGGGTACTACGAGCAGTACTTC.

The sample holds one count of this clone. The chain recombines TRBV7-9 with TRBJ2-7, with D uncertain. This CDR3 comprises 15 residues. V lost 5 bases and J 4 bases, leaving 18 bases between the germline ends. The germline V gene has CDR1 SEHNR and CDR2 FQNEAQ (reference sequence). Here the CDR3 DNA reads TGTGCCAGCAGCGGCAATCAAGAGGCTTTATACGAGCAGTACTTC. Translation gives CASSGNQEALYEQYF.

The gene calls are TRBV6-6 and TRBJ2-5; D could derive from TRBD1 or TRBD2 (5 bases each). This CDR3 region has 14 residues. CDR1 MNHNY and CDR2 SVGAGI come from the germline V gene (reference sequence). The germline V and J ends were trimmed by 0 bases and 5 bases, with 10 bases remaining between them. CDR3 in DNA: TGTGCCAGCAGTTACTCGCCGGGGCGGGAGACCCAGTACTTC. Translated: CASSYSPGRETQYF.